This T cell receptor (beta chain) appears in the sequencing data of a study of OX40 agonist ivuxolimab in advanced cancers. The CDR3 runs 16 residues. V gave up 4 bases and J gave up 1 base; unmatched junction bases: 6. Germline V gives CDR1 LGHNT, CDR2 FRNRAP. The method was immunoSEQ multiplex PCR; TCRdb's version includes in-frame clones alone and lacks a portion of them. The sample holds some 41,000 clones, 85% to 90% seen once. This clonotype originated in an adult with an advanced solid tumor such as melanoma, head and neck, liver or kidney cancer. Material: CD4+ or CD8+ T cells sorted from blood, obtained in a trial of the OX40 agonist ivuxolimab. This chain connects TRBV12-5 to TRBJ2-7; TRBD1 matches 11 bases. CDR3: CASGWGTGGTSYEQYF. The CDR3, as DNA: TGTGCTAGTGGTTGGGGGACAGGGGGTACTTCCTACGAGCAGTACTTC. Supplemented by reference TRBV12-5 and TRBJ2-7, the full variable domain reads DARVTQTPRHKVTEMGQEVTMRCQPILGHNTVFWYRQTMMQGLELLAYFRNRAPLDDSGMPKDRFSAEMPDATLATLKIQPSEPRDSAVYFCASGWGTGGTSYEQYFGPGTRLTVT.